Listed here are 23 T cell receptor beta chains from one sample, sequenced in a study of technical replicates of blood from several donors. Libraries were prepared by immunoSEQ multiplex PCR; TCRdb keeps only in-frame clonotypes and omits some of them. The sample holds tens of thousands of clones; roughly nine tenths are singletons and the top ten take around 0.37%. The specimen was T cells isolated from PBMCs. The origin of the receptors is a human donor in good health.

The chain couples TRBV27 to TRBJ2-7; 9 bases agree with TRBD2. Germline loops: CDR1 MNHEY, CDR2 SMNVEV (reference sequence). The J segment lost 8 bases and the V segment lost 3 bases, leaving 11 bases of the junction unmatched. The CDR3 length is 15 residues. DNA for the CDR3: TGTGCCAGCAGTTTTAATAGCGGGAGTCCCGGGAAGCAGTACTTC. Its translation is CASSFNSGSPGKQYF.

The chain has TRBV14 and TRBJ2-7; 8 bases match TRBD1. Germline CDR1 SGHDN, CDR2 FVKESK. There are 15 residues in the CDR3. After removal of 4 bases from V and 0 bases from J, the junction contained 5 bases not matched to a gene. This CDR3 reads CASSLGTGPSYEQYF. CDR3 DNA: TGTGCCAGCAGCCTTGGGACAGGCCCCTCCTACGAGCAGTACTTC.

The rearrangement joins TRBV10-3 to TRBJ2-5; 12 bases match TRBD2. CDR1 is ENHRY and CDR2 is SYGVKD in the germline V gene. Unmatched junction bases numbered 2, after V lost 4 bases and J lost 2 bases. This CDR3 has 15 residues. Here the CDR3 DNA reads TGTGCCATCAGTGCTAGCGGGGGGGGGCAAGAGACCCAGTACTTC. Protein product: CAISASGGGQETQYF.

The chain is built from TRBV18 and TRBJ1-5; TRBD1 matches at 7 bases. Germline-derived CDR1 and CDR2 are KGHSH and LQKENI. CDR3 length: 14 amino acids. J was trimmed by 3 bases and V by 6 bases; bases with no gene match: 5. CDR3 loop: CASSRTGDNQPQHF. The CDR3 region has the DNA TGTGCCAGCTCTCGTACAGGGGACAATCAGCCCCAGCATTTT.

The chain couples TRBV11-2 to TRBJ1-1; D gene unclear. The CDR3 consists of 13 residues. Germline V CDR1 and CDR2: SGHAT, FQNNGV. The V and J ends lost 5 bases and 0 bases respectively, with 7 bases between them. CDR3 nucleotides: TGTGCCAGCAGCAGAACACTGAACACTGAAGCTTTCTTT. Amino acids: CASSRTLNTEAFF. Looking up the rest from reference TRBV11-2 and TRBJ1-1 gives the full variable domain: EAGVAQSPRYKIIEKRQSVAFWCNPISGHATLYWYQQILGQGPKLLIQFQNNGVVDDSQLPKDRFSAERLKGVDSTLKIQPAKLEDSAVYLCASSRTLNTEAFFGQGTRLTVV.

The J gene is TRBJ2-7, the V gene TRBV6-5; maybe TRBD2 (5 bases). Trimming removed 4 bases at V and 0 bases at J, with 7 bases between. CDR3 size: 13 residues. CDR1 and CDR2 (germline): MNHEY, SVGAGI. The CDR3 coding sequence is TGTGCCAGCAGTTCGACTAACTCCTACGAGCAGTACTTC. The encoded protein is CASSSTNSYEQYF.

The chain uses TRBV28 and TRBJ2-1; 7 bases agree with TRBD2. Germline V gene lookup returns CDR1 MDHEN and CDR2 SYDVKM. With 3 bases clipped from V and 7 bases from J, the junction kept 6 bases outside the gene matches. The CDR3 runs to 14 residues. CDR3: CASSFRREQNEQFF. DNA for the CDR3: TGTGCCAGCAGTTTTAGGCGGGAGCAGAATGAGCAGTTCTTC.

The rearrangement uses TRBV12-5 and TRBJ2-1; 9 nucleotides agree with TRBD2. Trimming took 4 bases from V and 8 from J; bases not matched to a gene: 9. The CDR3 is 15 amino acids. CDR1 and CDR2 from the germline V gene are LGHNT and FRNRAP. The CDR3 DNA reads as TGTGCTAGTGGTTACGATAGCGGGAGCTTATATGAGCAGTTCTTC. Translation: CASGYDSGSLYEQFF.

The rearrangement joins TRBV5-5 to TRBJ1-1; D unresolved. The V end lost 7 bases, the J end lost 3 bases, and 13 bases lay between the germline ends. Germline CDR1 is SGHKS and CDR2 is YYEKEE (reference sequence). The CDR3 covers 13 residues. The CDR3: CASQWRSDTEAFF. Written as DNA, the CDR3 is TGTGCCAGCCAATGGAGGTCAGACACTGAAGCTTTCTTT. Based on the CDR3 plus reference TRBV5-5 and TRBJ1-1, the full variable domain is DAGVTQSPTHLIKTRGQQVTLRCSPISGHKSVSWYQQVLGQGPQFIFQYYEKEERGRGNFPDRFSARQFPNYSSELNVNALLLGDSALYLCASQWRSDTEAFFGQGTRLTVV.

The chain links TRBV4-3 to TRBJ2-2; 10 positions match TRBD2. This CDR3 is built from 21 residues. V was clipped by 4 bases and J by 3 bases; unmatched bases: 20. Per germline, CDR1 LGHNA and CDR2 YSLEER. The CDR3 DNA follows: TGCGCCAGCAGCCCAGGGACTAGCGAACCCAACTGGGAGAAGTACACCGGGGAGCTGTTTTTT. Translating gives CASSPGTSEPNWEKYTGELFF.

The rearrangement joins TRBV7-9 to TRBJ2-2, with D unresolved. Trimming cost V 2 bases and J 3 bases, with 10 bases left between them. The CDR3 has 15 amino acids. Germline V gene data show CDR1 as SEHNR and CDR2 as FQNEAQ (reference sequence). The CDR3 protein is CASSLPGRYTGELFF. CDR3 DNA: TGTGCCAGCAGCTTACCGGGTCGATACACCGGGGAGCTGTTTTTT.

The CDR3 region has the DNA TGTGCCAGCAGTTTATCGGTGATAGCGGGAGATACGCAGTATTTT. Translating it yields CASSLSVIAGDTQYF. This sequence joins TRBV27 and TRBJ2-3; 7 bases align to TRBD2. CDR1 is MNHEY and CDR2 is SMNVEV in the germline V gene (reference sequence). Trimming removed 0 bases from V and 5 bases from J; junction bases left unmatched: 5. This CDR3 contains 15 residues.

The chain uses TRBV30 and TRBJ2-1; 7 positions agree with TRBD2. The CDR3 runs 13 residues. The V and J ends lost 5 bases and 7 bases, in that order; junction bases with no gene match: 8. Germline CDR1 GTSNPN, CDR2 SVGIG (reference sequence). The CDR3 coding sequence is TGTGCCTGGTCAGCAGGGACTAAAAATGAGCAGTTCTTC. It is translated as CAWSAGTKNEQFF.

J is TRBJ1-1 and V is TRBV6-5, with unresolved D. CDR3 length: 12 amino acids. Germline V lookup: CDR1 MNHEY, CDR2 SVGAGI. V lost 6 bases and J lost 8, with 13 bases in between. The CDR3, as DNA: TGTGCCAGCAGCAGGAACCCACAGGAAGCTTTCTTT. It specifies CASSRNPQEAFF.

The rearrangement links TRBV9 to TRBJ2-1; no definite D call. The CDR3 spans 13 residues. V lost 3 bases and J lost 4, with 8 bases in between. Germline assignment: CDR1 SGDLS and CDR2 YYNGEE. The CDR3 nucleotides are TGTGCCAGCAGCGCCCCGCTATACAATGAGCAGTTCTTC. Residues: CASSAPLYNEQFF.

V gene TRBV27 combines with J gene TRBJ2-2, with D maybe TRBD2 (5 bases). This CDR3 spans 14 amino acids. CDR1 and CDR2 (germline): MNHEY, SMNVEV (reference sequence). V dropped 7 bases and J dropped 5 bases, with 14 bases sitting between them. The DNA of the CDR3 is TGTGCCAGCATAGCACTAGGGATGACCGGGGAGCTGTTTTTT. Translating it yields CASIALGMTGELFF.

The chain has TRBV9 and TRBJ1-2; 8 bases match TRBD1. Losses at the gene ends were 0 bases for V and 8 bases for J; bases not matched to a gene: 6. The V gene's germline CDR1 is SGDLS and CDR2 YYNGEE. The CDR3 contains 14 residues. The CDR3 loop is CASSVGTGYSGYTF. The CDR3 coding sequence is TGTGCCAGCAGCGTAGGGACAGGGTATAGCGGCTACACCTTC.

The chain is built from TRBV4-3 and TRBJ2-5; a weak D match, TRBD1 (6 bases). V was clipped by 2 bases and J by 5 bases, with 12 bases between them. This CDR3 is 14 amino acids long. From germline, CDR1 is LGHNA and CDR2 YSLEER. CDR3 sequence (DNA): TGCGCCAGCAGCCAAAGATTGGGGGCGGAGACCCAGTACTTC. Amino acid sequence: CASSQRLGAETQYF.

The CDR3 DNA follows: TGTGCCAGCAGCCCCACTTATTCATCCTACAATGAGCAGTTCTTC. Translated, it gives CASSPTYSSYNEQFF. This rearrangement joins TRBV28 to TRBJ2-1; D is ambiguous. CDR1 MDHEN and CDR2 SYDVKM come from the germline V gene. The CDR3 extends over 15 amino acids. V shed 6 bases and J shed 1 base, with 13 bases lying between them.

V is TRBV2 and J is TRBJ2-5; D ambiguous. This CDR3 is 14 amino acids long. V was shortened by 1 base and J by 3 bases, with 9 bases between the two germline ends. CDR1 is SNHLY, CDR2 FYNNEI, per germline. The CDR3 here is CASSEVGEKETQYF. The CDR3 DNA reads as TGTGCCAGCAGTGAAGTGGGCGAAAAAGAGACCCAGTACTTC.

This chain uses TRBV27 with TRBJ2-1; tentatively, D is TRBD2 (5 bases). CDR3 length: 16 residues. The V gene lost 3 bases and the J gene lost 0 bases, with 12 bases spanning the gap. Germline values: CDR1 MNHEY, CDR2 SMNVEV (reference sequence). CDR3 protein: CASSFGGYYSYNEQFF. CDR3 nucleotide sequence: TGTGCCAGCAGTTTCGGCGGGTATTACTCCTACAATGAGCAGTTCTTC.

The V call is TRBV28, the J call TRBJ2-7; 12 bases fit TRBD2. Trimming cost V 4 bases and J 7 bases; bases outside gene matches: 11. The V gene's germline CDR1 is MDHEN and CDR2 SYDVKM. The CDR3 has 16 residues. The CDR3 DNA reads as TGTGCCAGCAGTTCCCCGCTAGCGGGAGGGCCAGTTGAGCAGTACTTC. This gives the protein CASSSPLAGGPVEQYF.

The rearrangement links TRBV7-8 to TRBJ1-1; D ambiguous. The V end lost 3 bases, the J end lost 0 bases, and 5 bases lay between the germline ends. The germline gives CDR1 SGHVS, CDR2 FQNEAQ. The CDR3 totals 13 residues. The CDR3 DNA reads TGTGCCAGCAGCTTCGCTATGAACACTGAAGCTTTCTTT. This encodes CASSFAMNTEAFF.